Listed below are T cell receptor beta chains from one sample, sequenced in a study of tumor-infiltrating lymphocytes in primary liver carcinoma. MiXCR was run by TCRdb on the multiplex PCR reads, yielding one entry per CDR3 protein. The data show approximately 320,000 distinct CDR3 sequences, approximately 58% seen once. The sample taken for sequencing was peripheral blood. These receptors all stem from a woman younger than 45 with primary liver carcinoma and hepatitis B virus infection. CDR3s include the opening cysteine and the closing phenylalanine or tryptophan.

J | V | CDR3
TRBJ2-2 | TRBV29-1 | CSVGQITGELFF
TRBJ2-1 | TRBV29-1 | CSVRLAGGRDEQFF
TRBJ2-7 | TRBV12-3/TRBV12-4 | CASSLTSGTSYEQYF
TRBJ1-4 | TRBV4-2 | CASSPQGVSEKLFF
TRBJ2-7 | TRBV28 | CASSSPPLSEQYF
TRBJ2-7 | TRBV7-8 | CASSPAGASSDEQHF
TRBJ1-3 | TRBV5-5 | CASSLAVASGNTIYF
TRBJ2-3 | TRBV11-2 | CASPRLVSTDTQYF
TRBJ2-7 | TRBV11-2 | CASSSGTSGRGQQYF
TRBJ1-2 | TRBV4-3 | CASSPTLRDRAYGYTF
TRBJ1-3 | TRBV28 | CASSPLGNTIYF
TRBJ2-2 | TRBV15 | CATSRVGAGELFF
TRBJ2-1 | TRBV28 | CATATPQENNNEQFF
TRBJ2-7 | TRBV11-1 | CASSLGQGIIGEQYF
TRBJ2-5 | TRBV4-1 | CAGSHARHRQETQYF
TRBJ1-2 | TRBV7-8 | CASSLDPTDRNGYTF